This TCR beta chain was found in a study of blood T cell repertoires in COVID-19. Across the study: Samples of COVID-19 (acute and convalescent) were obtained from the United States, Italy and Spain. In each case, the material was cDNA or gDNA derived from T cells, B-cell-depleted T cells, or PBMCs.

Methods used by the authors: Amplifying reference gene primers gave estimates of nucleated cell counts. TCRdb keeps only in-frame clones here, not all; method: immunoSEQ multiplex PCR. V, J and clone size derive from that table, while D and trimming were established from the DNA sequence. This table has about 190,000 clones, under 90% appearing once. Germline lookup yields CDR1 ENHRY and CDR2 SYGVKD. This CDR3 spans 15 amino acids. V gave up 6 bases and J gave up 0 bases, with 12 bases separating them. The chain is built from TRBV10-3 and TRBJ1-5; D perhaps matches TRBD1 (6 bases). Sequenced: peripheral blood. The receptor comes from a man aged 35 to 55 with acute or convalescent COVID-19. CDR3 in amino acids: CAISQGTSSNQPQHF. The CDR3 nucleotides are TGTGCCATCAGCCAGGGGACATCTAGCAATCAGCCCCAGCATTTT.